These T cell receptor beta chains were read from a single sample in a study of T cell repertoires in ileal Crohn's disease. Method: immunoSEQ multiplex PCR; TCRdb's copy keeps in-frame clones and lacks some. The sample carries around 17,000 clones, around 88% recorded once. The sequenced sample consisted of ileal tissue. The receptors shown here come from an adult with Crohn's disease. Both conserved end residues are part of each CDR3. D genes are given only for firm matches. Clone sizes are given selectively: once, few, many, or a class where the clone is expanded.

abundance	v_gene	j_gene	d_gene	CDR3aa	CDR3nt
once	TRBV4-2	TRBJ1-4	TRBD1	CASSQRTGATNEKLFF	TGTGCCAGCAGCCAACGGACAGGGGCAACTAATGAAAAACTGTTTTTT
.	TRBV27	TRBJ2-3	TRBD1	CASSLSGGLLIDTQYF	TGTGCCAGCAGTTTGTCAGGGGGCCTGCTGATTGATACGCAGTATTTT
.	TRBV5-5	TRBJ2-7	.	CASSFLQETYEQYF	TGTGCCAGCAGCTTTCTACAGGAAACCTACGAGCAGTACTTC
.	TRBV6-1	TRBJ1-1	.	CASSESPLGGTEAFF	TGTGCCAGCAGTGAAAGCCCCTTAGGGGGTACTGAAGCTTTCTTT
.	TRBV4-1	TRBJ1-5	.	CASSPRTGWGQNSNQPQHF	TGCGCCAGCAGCCCTCGCACCGGGTGGGGGCAAAATAGCAATCAGCCCCAGCATTTT
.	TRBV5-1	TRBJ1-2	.	CASSLFGSNYGYTF	TGCGCCAGCAGCTTGTTTGGCAGTAACTATGGCTACACCTTC
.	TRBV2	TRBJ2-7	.	CASSEAEDTPSSYEQYF	TGTGCCAGCAGTGAAGCCGAGGACACCCCAAGCTCCTACGAGCAGTACTTC
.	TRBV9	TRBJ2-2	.	CASSAPDRPTGELFF	TGTGCCAGCAGCGCCCCGGACAGACCCACCGGGGAGCTGTTTTTT
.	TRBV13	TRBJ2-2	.	CASSLVGRRGTGELFF	TGTGCCAGCAGCTTAGTAGGGAGGAGAGGAACCGGGGAGCTGTTTTTT
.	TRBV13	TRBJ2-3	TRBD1	CASSLVRGLSTDTQYF	TGTGCCAGCAGCTTAGTTAGGGGGCTCAGCACAGATACGCAGTATTTT
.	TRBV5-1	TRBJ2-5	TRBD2	CASSYLAGGKTQYF	TGCGCCAGCAGCTATCTAGCGGGGGGTAAGACCCAGTACTTC
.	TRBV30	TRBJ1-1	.	CAWRNQGGTEAFF	TGTGCCTGGAGGAATCAAGGGGGAACTGAAGCTTTCTTT
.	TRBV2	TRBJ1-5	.	CASSELRTYSNQPQHF	TGTGCCAGCAGTGAATTGAGAACCTATAGCAATCAGCCCCAGCATTTT
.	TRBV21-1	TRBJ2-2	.	CASKGGGYPNTGELFF	TGTGCCAGCAAGGGGGGGGGCTACCCAAACACCGGGGAGCTGTTTTTT
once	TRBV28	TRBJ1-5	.	CASSLGGANQPQHF	TGTGCCAGCAGTTTGGGGGGGGCGAATCAGCCCCAGCATTTT
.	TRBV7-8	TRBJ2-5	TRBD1	CASSSGTGRRETQYF	TGTGCCAGCAGCTCGGGGACAGGGCGCCGTGAGACCCAGTACTTC
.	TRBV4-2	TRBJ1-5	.	CASSHNLGQSYQPQHF	TGTGCCAGCAGCCATAACCTCGGACAGAGCTATCAGCCCCAGCATTTT
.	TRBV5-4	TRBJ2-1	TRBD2	CASNLTSGAYNEQFF	TGTGCCAGCAACTTGACTAGCGGAGCCTACAATGAGCAGTTCTTC
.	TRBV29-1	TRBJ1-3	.	CSVEGGSGGNTIYF	TGCAGCGTTGAAGGCGGCAGTGGCGGAAACACCATATATTTT
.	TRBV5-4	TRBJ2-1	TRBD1	CASSSRTGGANEQFF	TGTGCCAGCAGCTCGCGGACAGGGGGCGCGAATGAGCAGTTCTTC
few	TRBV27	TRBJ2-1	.	CASCRLAVESEQFF	TGTGCCAGCTGCCGATTAGCGGTAGAAAGCGAGCAGTTCTTC
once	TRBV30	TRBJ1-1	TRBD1	CAWSYRDRSTEAFF	TGTGCCTGGAGTTACCGGGACAGGAGCACTGAAGCTTTCTTT
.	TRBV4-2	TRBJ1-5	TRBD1	CASSQEGQGINQPQHF	TGTGCCAGCAGCCAAGAGGGACAGGGCATCAATCAGCCCCAGCATTTT
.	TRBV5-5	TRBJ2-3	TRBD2	CASTLAGVSDTQYF	TGTGCCAGCACCCTAGCGGGAGTTTCAGATACGCAGTATTTT
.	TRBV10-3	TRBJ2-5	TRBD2	CAISGASGQQTQYF	TGTGCCATCAGTGGGGCTAGCGGGCAGCAGACCCAGTACTTC
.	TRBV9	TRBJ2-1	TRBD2	CASSVDPPSGSRYEQFF	TGTGCCAGCAGCGTAGATCCCCCTAGCGGGAGTAGGTATGAGCAGTTCTTC
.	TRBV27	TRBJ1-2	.	CASSSDKNYGYTF	TGTGCCAGCAGTTCGGACAAAAACTATGGCTACACCTTC
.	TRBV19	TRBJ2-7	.	CASSRGGLSYEQYF	TGTGCCAGTAGTAGGGGAGGCCTCTCCTACGAGCAGTACTTC
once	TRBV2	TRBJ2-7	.	CASSEGLAAYEQYF	TGTGCCAGCAGTGAAGGGTTAGCTGCCTACGAGCAGTACTTC
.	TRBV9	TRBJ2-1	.	CASSVGSPGGEQFF	TGTGCCAGCAGCGTAGGTTCCCCCGGGGGTGAGCAGTTCTTC
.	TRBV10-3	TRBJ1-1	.	CAISGQQLRNEAFF	TGTGCCATCAGTGGACAGCAACTAAGGAATGAAGCTTTCTTT
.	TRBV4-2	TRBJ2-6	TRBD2	CASSRQSGDSSGANVLTF	TGTGCCAGCAGCCGGCAGAGCGGGGATAGCTCTGGGGCCAACGTCCTGACTTTC
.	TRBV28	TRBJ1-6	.	CASSSWESGESPLHF	TGTGCCAGCAGTTCCTGGGAGTCTGGGGAGTCACCCCTCCACTTT
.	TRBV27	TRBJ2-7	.	CASSLSRGRLALGEQYF	TGTGCCAGCAGTTTATCCAGGGGGCGACTAGCTCTGGGCGAGCAGTACTTC
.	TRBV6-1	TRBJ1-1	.	CASSDHLGSGDTEAFF	TGTGCCAGCAGTGATCACCTGGGGTCAGGGGACACTGAAGCTTTCTTT